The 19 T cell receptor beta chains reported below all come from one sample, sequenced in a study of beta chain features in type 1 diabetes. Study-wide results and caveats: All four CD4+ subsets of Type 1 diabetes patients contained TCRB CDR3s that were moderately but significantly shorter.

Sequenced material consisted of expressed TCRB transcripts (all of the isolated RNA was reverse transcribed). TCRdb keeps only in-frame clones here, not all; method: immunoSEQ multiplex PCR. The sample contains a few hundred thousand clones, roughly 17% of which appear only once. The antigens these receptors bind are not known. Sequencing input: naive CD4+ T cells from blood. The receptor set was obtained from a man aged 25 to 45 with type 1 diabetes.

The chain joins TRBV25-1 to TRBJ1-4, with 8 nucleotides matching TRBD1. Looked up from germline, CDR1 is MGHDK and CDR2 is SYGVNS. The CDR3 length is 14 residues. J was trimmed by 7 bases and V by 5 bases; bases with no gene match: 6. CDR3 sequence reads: CASSPGTGLEKLFF. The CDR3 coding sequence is TGTGCCAGCAGTCCCGGGACAGGCCTTGAAAAACTGTTTTTT.

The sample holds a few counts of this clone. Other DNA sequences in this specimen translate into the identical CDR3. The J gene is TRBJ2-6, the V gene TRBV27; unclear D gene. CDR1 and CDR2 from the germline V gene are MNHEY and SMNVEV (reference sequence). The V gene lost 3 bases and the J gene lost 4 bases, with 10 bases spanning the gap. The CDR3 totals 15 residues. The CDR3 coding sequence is TGTGCCAGCAGTTTTTGGTCCTCCGGGGCCAACGTCCTGACTTTC. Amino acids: CASSFWSSGANVLTF.

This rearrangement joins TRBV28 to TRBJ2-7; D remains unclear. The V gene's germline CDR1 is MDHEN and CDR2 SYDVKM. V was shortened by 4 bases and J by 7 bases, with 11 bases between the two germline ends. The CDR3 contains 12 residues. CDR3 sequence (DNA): TGTGCCAGCAGTTCACTGAGTGGGGAGCAGTACTTC. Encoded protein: CASSSLSGEQYF.

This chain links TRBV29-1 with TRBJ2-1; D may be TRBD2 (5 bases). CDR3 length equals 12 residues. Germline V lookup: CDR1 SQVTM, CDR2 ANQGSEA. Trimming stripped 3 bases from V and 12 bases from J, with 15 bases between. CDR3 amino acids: CSVDLAGVRQFF. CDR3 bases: TGCAGCGTTGATCTGGCGGGTGTGCGGCAGTTCTTC.

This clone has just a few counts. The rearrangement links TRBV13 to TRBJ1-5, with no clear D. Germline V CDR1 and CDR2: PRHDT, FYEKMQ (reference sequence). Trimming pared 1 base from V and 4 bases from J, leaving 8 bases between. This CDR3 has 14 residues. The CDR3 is CASSLVSRNQPQHF. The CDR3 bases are TGTGCCAGCAGCTTAGTATCCCGGAATCAGCCCCAGCATTTT.

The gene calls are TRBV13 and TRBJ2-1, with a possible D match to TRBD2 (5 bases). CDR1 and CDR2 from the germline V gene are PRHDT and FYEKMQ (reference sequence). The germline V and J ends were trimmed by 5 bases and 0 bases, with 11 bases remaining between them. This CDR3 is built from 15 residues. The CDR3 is CASSPEGSSYNEQFF. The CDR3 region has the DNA TGTGCCAGCAGCCCCGAAGGGAGCTCCTACAATGAGCAGTTCTTC.

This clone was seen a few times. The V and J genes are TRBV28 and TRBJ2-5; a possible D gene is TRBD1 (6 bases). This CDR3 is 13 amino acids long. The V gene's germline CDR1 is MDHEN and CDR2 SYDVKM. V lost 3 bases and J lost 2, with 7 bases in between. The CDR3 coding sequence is TGTGCCAGCAGTTTTGGACAGCAAGAGACCCAGTACTTC. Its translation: CASSFGQQETQYF.

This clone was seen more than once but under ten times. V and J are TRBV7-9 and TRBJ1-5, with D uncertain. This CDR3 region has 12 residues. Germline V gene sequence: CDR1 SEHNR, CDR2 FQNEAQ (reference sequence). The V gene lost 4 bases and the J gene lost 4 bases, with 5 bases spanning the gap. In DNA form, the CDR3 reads TGTGCCAGCAGCTCCCCGAATCAGCCCCAGCATTTT. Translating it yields CASSSPNQPQHF.

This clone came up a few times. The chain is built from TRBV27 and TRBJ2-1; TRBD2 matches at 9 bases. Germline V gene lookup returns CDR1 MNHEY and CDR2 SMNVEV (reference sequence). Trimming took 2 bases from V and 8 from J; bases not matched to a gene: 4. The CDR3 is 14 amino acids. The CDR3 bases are TGTGCCAGCAGTTTAGGCGGGAGGGTCTATGAGCAGTTCTTC. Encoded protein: CASSLGGRVYEQFF.

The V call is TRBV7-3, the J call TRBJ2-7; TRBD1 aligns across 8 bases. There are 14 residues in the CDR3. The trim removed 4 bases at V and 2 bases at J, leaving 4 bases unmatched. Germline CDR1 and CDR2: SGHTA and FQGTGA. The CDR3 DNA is TGTGCCAGCAGCTACCAACAGGGGGCCTACGAGCAGTACTTC. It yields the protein CASSYQQGAYEQYF. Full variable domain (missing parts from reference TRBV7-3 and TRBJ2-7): GAGVSQTPSNKVTEKGKYVELRCDPISGHTALYWYRQSLGQGPEFLIYFQGTGAADDSGLPNDRFFAVRPEGSVSTLKIQRTERGDSAVYLCASSYQQGAYEQYFGPGTRLTVT.

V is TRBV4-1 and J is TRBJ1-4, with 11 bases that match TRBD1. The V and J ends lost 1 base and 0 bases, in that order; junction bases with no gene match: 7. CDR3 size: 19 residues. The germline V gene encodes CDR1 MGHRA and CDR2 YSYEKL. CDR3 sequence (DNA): TGCGCCAGCAGCCAAGCGGACAGGGGGCTTCCCCCAACTAATGAAAAACTGTTTTTT. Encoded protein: CASSQADRGLPPTNEKLFF.

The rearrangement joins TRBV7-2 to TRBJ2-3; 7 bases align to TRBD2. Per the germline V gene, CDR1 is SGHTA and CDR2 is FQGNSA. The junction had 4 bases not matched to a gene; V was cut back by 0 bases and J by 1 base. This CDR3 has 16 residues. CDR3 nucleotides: TGTGCCAGCAGCTTAGCTAGCGGGTTCGGCACAGATACGCAGTATTTT. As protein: CASSLASGFGTDTQYF.

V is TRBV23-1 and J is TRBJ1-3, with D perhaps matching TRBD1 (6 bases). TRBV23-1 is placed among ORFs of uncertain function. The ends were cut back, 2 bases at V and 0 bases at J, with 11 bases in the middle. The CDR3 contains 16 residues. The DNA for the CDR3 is TGCGCCAGCAGTCAAGGCAGGACAGACTCTGGAAACACCATATATTTT. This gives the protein CASSQGRTDSGNTIYF.

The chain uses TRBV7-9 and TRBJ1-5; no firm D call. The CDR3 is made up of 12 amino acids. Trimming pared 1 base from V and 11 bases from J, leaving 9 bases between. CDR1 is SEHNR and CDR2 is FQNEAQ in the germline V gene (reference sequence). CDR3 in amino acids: CASSLEASAQHF. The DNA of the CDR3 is TGTGCCAGCAGCTTAGAAGCTTCGGCCCAGCATTTT.

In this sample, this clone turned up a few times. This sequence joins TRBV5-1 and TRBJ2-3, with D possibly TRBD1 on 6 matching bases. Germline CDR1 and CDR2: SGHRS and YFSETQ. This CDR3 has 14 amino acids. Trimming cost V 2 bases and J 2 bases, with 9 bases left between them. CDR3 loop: CASSFDRYTDTQYF. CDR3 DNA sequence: TGCGCCAGCAGCTTCGACAGGTACACAGATACGCAGTATTTT.

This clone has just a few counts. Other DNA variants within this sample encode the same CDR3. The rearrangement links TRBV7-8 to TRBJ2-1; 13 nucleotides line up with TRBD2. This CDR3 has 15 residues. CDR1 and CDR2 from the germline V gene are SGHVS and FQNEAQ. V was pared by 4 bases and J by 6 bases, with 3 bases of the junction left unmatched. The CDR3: CASSSGLAGVNEQFF. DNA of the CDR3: TGTGCCAGCAGCTCAGGACTAGCGGGAGTCAATGAGCAGTTCTTC.

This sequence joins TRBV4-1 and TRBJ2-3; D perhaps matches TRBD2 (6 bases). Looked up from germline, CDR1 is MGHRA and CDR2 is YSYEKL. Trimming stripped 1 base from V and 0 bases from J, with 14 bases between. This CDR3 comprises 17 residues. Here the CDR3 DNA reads TGCGCCAGCAGCCAAGTAGGCCGGGAGCGCAGCACAGATACGCAGTATTTT. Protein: CASSQVGRERSTDTQYF.

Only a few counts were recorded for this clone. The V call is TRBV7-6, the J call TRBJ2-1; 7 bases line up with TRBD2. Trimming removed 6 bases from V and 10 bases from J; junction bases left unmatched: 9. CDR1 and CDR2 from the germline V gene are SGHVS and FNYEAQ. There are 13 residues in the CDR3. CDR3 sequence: CASSILAAQEQFF. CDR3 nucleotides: TGTGCCAGCAGTATTCTAGCGGCTCAGGAGCAGTTCTTC. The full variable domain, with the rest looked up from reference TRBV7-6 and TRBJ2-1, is GAGVSQSPRYKVTKRGQDVALRCDPISGHVSLYWYRQALGQGPEFLTYFNYEAQQDKSGLPNDRFSAERPEGSISTLTIQRTEQRDSAMYRCASSILAAQEQFFGPGTRLTVL.

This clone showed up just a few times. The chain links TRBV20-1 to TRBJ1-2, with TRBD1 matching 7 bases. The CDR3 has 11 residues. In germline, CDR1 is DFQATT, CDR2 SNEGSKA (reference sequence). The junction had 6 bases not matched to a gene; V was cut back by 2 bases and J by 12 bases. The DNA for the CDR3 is TGCAGTGCTAGACCTACAGGGGTACACACCTTC. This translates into CSARPTGVHTF.